The clone carrying this TCR beta chain is labeled medium-sized (0.01 to 0.1%) based on frequency. Its cognate antigen is unknown. Sequencing ends 3 residues short of the CDR3 end; the germline J gene provides the rest. This record belongs to a study of T cells in women clearing cervical HPV infection. TCRdb's copy holds only in-frame clones and misses some; the assay was immunoSEQ multiplex PCR. There are about 20,000 clones in the sample, with roughly 7% held by the top ten. General study findings and limits: TRBV6-7 abundance was lower in cases than controls (0.11% versus 0.16%).

Each participant carried one incident cervical HPV16 infection only. The CDR3 runs 15 residues. In germline, CDR1 is LNHDA, CDR2 SQIVND (reference sequence). The V gene end was trimmed by 3 bases and the J gene end by 7 bases; junction bases not matched to a gene: 6. The sample comprised blood buffy coat. The sequence was obtained from a woman between 18 and 70 years old with a cervical HPV16 infection that either progressed to CIN3+ or cleared (not recorded which). This sequence joins TRBV19 and TRBJ2-1, with 10 bases lining up with TRBD2. CDR3 DNA (partial): TGTGCCAGTAGTATTTGGGCTAGCGGGAGAAATGAG. The encoded protein is CASSIWASGRNE. The entire CDR3 sequence reads CASSIWASGRNEQFF.